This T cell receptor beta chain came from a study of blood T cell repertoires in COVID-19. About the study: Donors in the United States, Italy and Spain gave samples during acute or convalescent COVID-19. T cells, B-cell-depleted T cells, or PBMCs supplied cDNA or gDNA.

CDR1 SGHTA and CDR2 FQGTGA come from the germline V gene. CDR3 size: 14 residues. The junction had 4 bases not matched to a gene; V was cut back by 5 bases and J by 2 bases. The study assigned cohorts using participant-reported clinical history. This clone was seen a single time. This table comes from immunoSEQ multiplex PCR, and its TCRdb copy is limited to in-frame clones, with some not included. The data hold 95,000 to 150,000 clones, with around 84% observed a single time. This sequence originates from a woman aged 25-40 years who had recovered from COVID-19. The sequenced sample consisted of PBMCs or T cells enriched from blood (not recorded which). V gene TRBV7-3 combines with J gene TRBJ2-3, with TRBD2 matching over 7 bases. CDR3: CASSRSGYTDTQYF. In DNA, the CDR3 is TGTGCCAGCAGCCGTAGCGGGTACACAGATACGCAGTATTTT. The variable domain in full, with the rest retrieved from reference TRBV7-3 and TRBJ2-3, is GAGVSQTPSNKVTEKGKYVELRCDPISGHTALYWYRQSLGQGPEFLIYFQGTGAADDSGLPNDRFFAVRPEGSVSTLKIQRTERGDSAVYLCASSRSGYTDTQYFGPGTRLTVL.